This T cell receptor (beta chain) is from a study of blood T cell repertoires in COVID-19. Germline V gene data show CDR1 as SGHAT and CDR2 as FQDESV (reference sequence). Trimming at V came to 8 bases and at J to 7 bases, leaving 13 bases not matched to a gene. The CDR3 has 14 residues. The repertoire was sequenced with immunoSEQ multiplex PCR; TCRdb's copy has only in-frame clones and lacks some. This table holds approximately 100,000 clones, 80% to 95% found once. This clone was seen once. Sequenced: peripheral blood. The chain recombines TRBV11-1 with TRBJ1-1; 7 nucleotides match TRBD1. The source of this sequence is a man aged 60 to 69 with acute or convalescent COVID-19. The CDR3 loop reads CASAGYRGSGEAFF. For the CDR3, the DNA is TGTGCCAGCGCAGGATACAGGGGTTCGGGTGAAGCTTTCTTT.